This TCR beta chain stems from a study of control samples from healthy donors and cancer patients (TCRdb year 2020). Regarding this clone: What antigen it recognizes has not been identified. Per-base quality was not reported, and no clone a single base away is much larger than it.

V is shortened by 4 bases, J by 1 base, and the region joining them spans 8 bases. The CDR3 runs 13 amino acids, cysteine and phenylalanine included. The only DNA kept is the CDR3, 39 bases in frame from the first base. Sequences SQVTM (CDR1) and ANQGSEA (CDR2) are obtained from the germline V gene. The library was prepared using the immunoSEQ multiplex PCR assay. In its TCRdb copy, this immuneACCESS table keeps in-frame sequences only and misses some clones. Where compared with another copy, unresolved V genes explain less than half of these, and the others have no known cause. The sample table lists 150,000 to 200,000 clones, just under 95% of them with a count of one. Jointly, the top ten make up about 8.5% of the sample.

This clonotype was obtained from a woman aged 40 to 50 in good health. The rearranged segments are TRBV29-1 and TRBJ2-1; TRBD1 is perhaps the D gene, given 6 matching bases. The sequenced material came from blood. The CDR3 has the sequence CSVVRGSYNEQFF. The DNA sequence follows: TGCAGCGTTGTCAGGGGTTCCTACAATGAGCAGTTCTTC.